The 19 T cell receptor beta chains below were found in one sample sequenced in a study of spatial heterogeneity in lung cancer. The time point is: blood at routine non-recurrence follow-up after resection. In each case, whole RNA from tumor, nontumor lung or frozen PBMC was sequenced unsorted. In TCRdb, the 5' RACE reads were re-called with MiXCR into one record per CDR3 protein. This sample has around 110,000 distinct CDR3 sequences, with less than 15% found just once. Sequenced here: PBMCs, sampled at follow-up. Every receptor here comes from a male donor with early-stage non-small cell lung cancer.

This clonotype was found many times. This chain links TRBV4-1 with TRBJ1-2; D is unresolved. This CDR3 is 13 amino acids long. CDR1 and CDR2 from the germline V gene are MGHRA and YSYEKL. Trimming cost V 3 bases and J 6 bases, with 11 bases left between them. The CDR3: CASSQAKNHGYTF. The CDR3 nucleotides are TGCGCCAGCAGCCAGGCGAAGAACCATGGCTACACCTTC.

This clonotype was picked up a small number of times. This chain links TRBV28 with TRBJ1-3; no definite D call. CDR3 length: 13 amino acids. Germline lookup yields CDR1 MDHEN and CDR2 SYDVKM. CDR3 nucleotide sequence: TGTGCGTCTAAAGGGTTCTCTGGAAACACCATATATTTT. Residues: CASKGFSGNTIYF.

This clonotype was observed at least ten times. The V call is TRBV5-1, the J call TRBJ2-7; 9 nucleotides match TRBD1. The germline V gene encodes CDR1 SGHRS and CDR2 YFSETQ. The CDR3 has 13 residues. The V and J ends lost 3 bases and 4 bases, in that order; junction bases with no gene match: 2. The CDR3 DNA reads as TGCGCCAGCAGCTCCGGGACAGGGTACGAGCAGTACTTC. It translates to CASSSGTGYEQYF.

In DNA, the CDR3 is TGTGCCAGCAGTATGACAGGGGGCCGCCAGCCCCAGCATTTT. It is translated as CASSMTGGRQPQHF. This chain connects TRBV6-5 to TRBJ1-5, with 10 bases lining up with TRBD1. The CDR3 totals 14 residues. CDR1 and CDR2 (germline): MNHEY, SVGAGI. After removal of 5 bases from V and 7 bases from J, the junction contained 5 bases not matched to a gene.

This clonotype appeared a few times. This rearrangement joins TRBV4-1 to TRBJ1-2, with TRBD1 identical over 9 bases. The CDR3 is 15 amino acids. Trimming cost V 4 bases and J 5 bases; bases outside gene matches: 8. The germline CDR1 and CDR2 sequences are MGHRA and YSYEKL. CDR3 sequence: CASSLEQGATYGYTF. CDR3 DNA sequence: TGCGCCAGCAGCCTAGAACAGGGGGCTACGTATGGCTACACCTTC.

This CDR3 reads CATSREGQSTDTQYF. As DNA, the CDR3 is TGTGCCACCAGCAGAGAAGGGCAGAGCACAGATACGCAGTATTTT. This rearrangement joins TRBV15 to TRBJ2-3, with D uncertain. From germline, CDR1 is LNHNV and CDR2 YYDKDF (reference sequence). Trimming removed 0 bases from V and 0 bases from J, with 7 bases in between. This CDR3 has 15 residues.

This clonotype was seen a few times. The chain carries TRBV30 and TRBJ2-1; 9 positions match TRBD2. The CDR3 consists of 18 residues. Germline V gives CDR1 GTSNPN, CDR2 SVGIG (reference sequence). Unmatched junction bases numbered 14, after V lost 0 bases and J lost 5 bases. CDR3 residues: CAWSVRLTWRGGHNEQFF. In nucleotides, the CDR3 is TGTGCCTGGAGTGTCAGACTGACATGGCGGGGGGGCCACAATGAGCAGTTCTTC.

This clonotype was seen repeatedly, ten times or more. V usage is TRBV11-2 and J usage is TRBJ2-5, with D perhaps TRBD1 (6 bases). The germline V gene has CDR1 SGHAT and CDR2 FQNNGV. The CDR3 has 14 residues. Trimming removed 6 bases from V and 5 bases from J, with 16 bases in between. CDR3 DNA: TGTGCCAGCAGGCATAACAGGGTTTACGAGACCCAGTACTTC. It translates to CASRHNRVYETQYF.

Ten or more counts support this clonotype. V and J are TRBV9 and TRBJ2-5; 9 bases are a match to TRBD1. This CDR3 spans 16 amino acids. The V and J ends lost 0 bases and 2 bases, in that order; junction bases with no gene match: 5. CDR1 and CDR2 (germline): SGDLS, YYNGEE. The CDR3 reads CASSVEPGQGQETQYF. The CDR3 DNA reads as TGTGCCAGCAGCGTAGAACCGGGACAGGGACAAGAGACCCAGTACTTC.

CDR3 loop: CASSLDHRAGGYTF. CDR3 sequence (DNA): TGTGCCAGCAGCTTAGACCACAGGGCCGGAGGCTACACCTTC. The genes are TRBV7-2 and TRBJ1-2; D is perhaps TRBD1 (6 bases). Per the germline V gene, CDR1 is SGHTA and CDR2 is FQGNSA. This CDR3 spans 14 amino acids. V lost 1 base and J lost 8, with 14 bases in between.

This chain uses TRBV7-9 with TRBJ2-1; D gene ambiguous. This CDR3 is 14 amino acids long. V was clipped by 3 bases and J by 4 bases, with 10 bases between them. Germline loops: CDR1 SEHNR, CDR2 FQNEAQ (reference sequence). DNA for the CDR3: TGTGCCAGCAGCTTTTCGACTTCTTACAATGAGCAGTTCTTC. It yields the protein CASSFSTSYNEQFF.

This clonotype has ten or more counts. V and J are TRBV25-1 and TRBJ1-6; D gene uncertain. Germline-derived CDR1 and CDR2 are MGHDK and SYGVNS. CDR3 length: 12 amino acids. V gave up 6 bases and J gave up 4 bases, with 4 bases separating them. CDR3: CASSRYNSPLHF. CDR3 sequence (DNA): TGTGCCAGCAGCAGATATAATTCACCCCTCCACTTT.

In this sample, this clonotype turned up a few times. The junction does not match germline at one end; this may be a read error. This chain connects TRBV10-3 to TRBJ2-5; 8 bases map to TRBD2. Germline assignment: CDR1 ENHRY and CDR2 SYGVKD. The CDR3 covers 12 residues. The CDR3 sequence: CAISFDGGAHYF. CDR3 nucleotide sequence: TGTGCCATCAGTTTTGACGGGGGGGCCCATTACTTC.

This clonotype appeared a few times. The V call is TRBV5-1, the J call TRBJ2-1; 11 positions match TRBD1. CDR1 and CDR2 from the germline V gene are SGHRS and YFSETQ. The ends lost 3 bases at V and 7 bases at J; junction bases unmatched: 6. The CDR3 has 15 residues. The CDR3 region is CASSWTGGANNEQFF. As DNA, the CDR3 is TGCGCCAGCAGCTGGACAGGGGGCGCAAATAATGAGCAGTTCTTC.

This clonotype was recorded many times. This chain connects TRBV7-2 to TRBJ2-3, with D unclear. The CDR3 runs 15 residues. Germline V gene sequence: CDR1 SGHTA, CDR2 FQGNSA. V gave up 0 bases and J gave up 2 bases, with 9 bases separating them. In DNA, the CDR3 is TGTGCCAGCAGCTTAGCGAGGCTCGACACAGATACGCAGTATTTT. Residues: CASSLARLDTDTQYF. The variable domain in full, with the rest retrieved from reference TRBV7-2 and TRBJ2-3, is GAGVSQSPSNKVTEKGKDVELRCDPISGHTALYWYRQSLGQGLEFLIYFQGNSAPDKSGLPSDRFSAERTGGSVSTLTIQRTQQEDSAVYLCASSLARLDTDTQYFGPGTRLTVL.

This clonotype was observed a handful of times. This sequence joins TRBV5-6 and TRBJ2-3; no reliable D call. Trimming left V 4 bases short and J 4 bases short, with 10 bases between. This CDR3 contains 13 residues. Germline values: CDR1 SGHDT, CDR2 YYEEEE. CDR3 nucleotides: TGTGCCAGCAGCCCAGGACGTCCAGATACGCAGTATTTT. Protein: CASSPGRPDTQYF. The full variable domain, completed using reference TRBV5-6 and TRBJ2-3, is DAGVTQSPTHLIKTRGQQVTLRCSPKSGHDTVSWYQQALGQGPQFIFQYYEEEERQRGNFPDRFSGHQFPNYSSELNVNALLLGDSALYLCASSPGRPDTQYFGPGTRLTVL.

This clonotype was detected many times. This CDR3 is CASSLQGNTGELFF. The CDR3 coding sequence is TGTGCCAGCAGCTTACAGGGGAACACCGGGGAGCTGTTTTTT. V is TRBV7-2 and J is TRBJ2-2, with D possibly matching TRBD1 (5 bases). CDR1 is SGHTA and CDR2 is FQGNSA in the germline V gene. The CDR3 extends over 14 amino acids. The V and J ends lost 2 bases and 1 base respectively, with 5 bases between them.

V is TRBV30 and J is TRBJ1-1, with a possible D match to TRBD1 (5 bases). CDR1 and CDR2 (germline): GTSNPN, SVGIG (reference sequence). Trimming stripped 0 bases from V and 5 bases from J, with 13 bases between. This CDR3 has 14 residues. The CDR3 is CAWSVDRSRTEAFF. In DNA form, the CDR3 reads TGTGCCTGGAGTGTAGACAGATCTAGGACTGAAGCTTTCTTT. The full variable domain, rest sourced from reference TRBV30 and TRBJ1-1, is SQTIHQWPATLVQPVGSPLSLECTVEGTSNPNLYWYRQAAGRGLQLLFYSVGIGQISSEVPQNLSASRPQDRQFILSSKKLLLSDSGFYLCAWSVDRSRTEAFFGQGTRLTVV.

This clonotype was counted at least ten times. The rearrangement joins TRBV9 to TRBJ1-2; 8 nucleotides line up with TRBD1. The V gene's germline CDR1 is SGDLS and CDR2 YYNGEE. The CDR3 covers 13 residues. After removal of 6 bases from V and 6 bases from J, the junction contained 7 bases not matched to a gene. CDR3 nucleotide sequence: TGTGCCAGCACGAGACAGGGGACGGATGGCTACACCTTC. It is translated as CASTRQGTDGYTF.